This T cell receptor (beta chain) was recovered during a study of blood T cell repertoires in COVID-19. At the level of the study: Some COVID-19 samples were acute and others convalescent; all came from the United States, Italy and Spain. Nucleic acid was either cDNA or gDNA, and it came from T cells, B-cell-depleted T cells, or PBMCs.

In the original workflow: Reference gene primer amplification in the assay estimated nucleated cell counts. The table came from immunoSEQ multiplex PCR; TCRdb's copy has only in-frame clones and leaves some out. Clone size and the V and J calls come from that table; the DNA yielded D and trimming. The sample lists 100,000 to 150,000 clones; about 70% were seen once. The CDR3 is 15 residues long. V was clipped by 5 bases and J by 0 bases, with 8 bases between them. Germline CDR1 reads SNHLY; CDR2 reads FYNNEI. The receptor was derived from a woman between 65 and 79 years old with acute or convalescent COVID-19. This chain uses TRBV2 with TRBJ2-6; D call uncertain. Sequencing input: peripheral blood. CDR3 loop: CASSPGHSGANVLTF. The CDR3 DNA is TGTGCCAGCAGTCCGGGTCACTCTGGGGCCAACGTCCTGACTTTC.